This T cell receptor (beta chain) was identified during a study of early T cells in non-severe SARS-CoV-2 infection. Study details: Sequencing targeted bulk RNA from unsorted whole blood, leaving chains unpaired.

Attached unique molecular identifiers marked individual cDNA molecules. Each CDR3 protein is one row after TCRdb ran MiXCR on the 5' RACE reads. The sample has around 30,000 distinct CDR3 sequences; about 10% are singletons. After removal of 1 base from V and 5 bases from J, the junction contained 4 bases not matched to a gene. The germline V gene encodes CDR1 SGHTA and CDR2 FQGNSA. The CDR3 contains 14 residues. Many counts were recorded for this clonotype. Its antigen remains unknown. Findings and limits, study-wide: Database matching using VDJdb favored anti-spike CD8 responses, with private and CD4 specificities left missing.

This chain joins TRBV7-2 and TRBJ1-1, with 7 bases fitting TRBD1. The source is an adult who was a healthcare worker with PCR-confirmed SARS-CoV-2 infection or an uninfected control (not recorded which). The sample consisted of whole blood. The CDR3 is CASSLERGQTEAFF. The CDR3 DNA follows: TGTGCCAGCAGCTTAGAAAGGGGACAGACTGAAGCTTTCTTT.